The 5 T cell receptor beta chains given below trace back to one sample, sequenced in a study of brain T cells in children with intractable seizures. Sequencing was performed with immunoSEQ multiplex PCR; in TCRdb, only in-frame clones are kept and a portion is missing. Of about 340,000 clones in the sample, over 85% were seen once. The time point was: blood from clinic visit 5 months post-surgery; TSC patient then seizure free. The source material was peripheral blood, sampled 4 to 5 months after surgery. Source of these receptors: a boy under two years old with tuberous sclerosis and intractable seizures.

This clone showed up just once. The DNA of the CDR3 is TGTGCCAGCAGCTTAGCGCGAGAGGGGCTGGACACTGAAGCTTTCTTT. It is translated as CASSLAREGLDTEAFF. The gene calls are TRBV7-9 and TRBJ1-1, with D tentatively TRBD1 (5 bases). CDR1 and CDR2 from the germline V gene are SEHNR and FQNEAQ (reference sequence). This CDR3 is built from 16 residues. The V end lost 0 bases, the J end lost 3 bases, and 14 bases lay between the germline ends.

This clone showed up just once. The genes are TRBV30 and TRBJ2-7, with TRBD2 as a possible D gene (6 bases). There are 12 residues in the CDR3. Germline V gene lookup returns CDR1 GTSNPN and CDR2 SVGIG (reference sequence). The V gene lost 5 bases and the J gene lost 3 bases, with 11 bases spanning the gap. CDR3 nucleotides: TGTGCCTGGCGGGACTCTCACTACGAGCAGTACTTC. Its protein is CAWRDSHYEQYF.

This rearrangement joins TRBV7-8 to TRBJ1-2; 7 bases are a match to TRBD1. The germline V gene encodes CDR1 SGHVS and CDR2 FQNEAQ. Trimming took 5 bases from V and 6 from J; bases not matched to a gene: 6. This CDR3 is built from 13 residues. This CDR3 reads CASSTHRGDGYTF. DNA of the CDR3: TGTGCCAGCAGCACCCACAGGGGTGATGGCTACACCTTC.

The chain combines TRBV15 with TRBJ2-7, with a possible D match to TRBD1 (6 bases). The CDR3 loop spans 17 amino acids. Germline CDR1 LNHNV, CDR2 YYDKDF (reference sequence). Trimming removed 2 bases at V and 0 bases at J, with 17 bases between. The CDR3 nucleotides are TGTGCCACCAGCAGACCCACGCAGGCGGACAGCTCCTACGAGCAGTACTTC. This encodes CATSRPTQADSSYEQYF.

V is TRBV5-6 and J is TRBJ2-3; 9 positions match TRBD2. Germline values: CDR1 SGHDT, CDR2 YYEEEE. The CDR3 runs to 16 residues. The V gene end was trimmed by 1 base and the J gene end by 5 bases; junction bases not matched to a gene: 8. In DNA form, the CDR3 reads TGTGCCAGCAGCTTGTTTGTAGCGGGAGAAGGAGATACGCAGTATTTT. It specifies CASSLFVAGEGDTQYF.